A selection of T cell receptor beta chains follows, all from one sample in a study of Tregs in tolerant kidney transplant recipients. Profiled with immunoSEQ multiplex PCR; TCRdb holds only in-frame clones, not every one. The sample carries tens of thousands of clones, under 95% recorded once. The specimen was Tregs from blood, collected before the transplant. These TCRs come from a human donor who received a combined kidney and bone marrow transplant. CDR3s include the opening cysteine and the closing phenylalanine or tryptophan. Each record gives: CDR3 protein, CDR3 DNA, D gene, J gene, V gene, clone size. D genes are given only for firm matches. Only some rows state a clone size, as once, few, many or a class for expanded clones.

CDR3 protein: CASKRSGTDTQYF; CDR3 DNA: TGTGCCAGTAAACGAAGCGGGACCGATACGCAGTATTTT; D gene: TRBD2; J gene: TRBJ2-3; V gene: TRBV19; clone size: NA
CDR3 protein: CASSEGGTGEQYF; CDR3 DNA: TGTGCCAGCAGTGAAGGGGGGACGGGCGAGCAGTACTTC; D gene: NA; J gene: TRBJ2-7; V gene: TRBV6-1; clone size: NA
CDR3 protein: CASSLVVRAETQYF; CDR3 DNA: TGTGCCAGCAGCTTAGTGGTCAGGGCCGAGACCCAGTACTTC; D gene: NA; J gene: TRBJ2-5; V gene: TRBV7-2; clone size: once
CDR3 protein: CASSLTGGNTEAFF; CDR3 DNA: TGTGCCAGCAGTTTGACAGGGGGGAACACTGAAGCTTTCTTT; D gene: TRBD1; J gene: TRBJ1-1; V gene: TRBV2; clone size: NA
CDR3 protein: CSAQRGTETQYF; CDR3 DNA: TGCAGCGCCCAACGCGGGACAGAGACCCAGTACTTC; D gene: NA; J gene: TRBJ2-5; V gene: TRBV29-1; clone size: NA
CDR3 protein: CASSPSGQGAGETQYF; CDR3 DNA: TGTGCCAGCTCACCTTCGGGACAGGGGGCTGGGGAGACCCAGTACTTC; D gene: TRBD1; J gene: TRBJ2-5; V gene: TRBV18; clone size: NA
CDR3 protein: CASRPWEGVGIQYF; CDR3 DNA: TGTGCCAGCAGACCCTGGGAAGGGGTTGGCATTCAGTACTTC; D gene: NA; J gene: TRBJ2-4; V gene: TRBV28; clone size: NA
CDR3 protein: CASSLGRWNTEAFF; CDR3 DNA: TGTGCCAGCAGCTTAGGTCGGTGGAACACTGAAGCTTTCTTT; D gene: NA; J gene: TRBJ1-1; V gene: TRBV7-2; clone size: NA
CDR3 protein: CASSLGTSGNYNEQFF; CDR3 DNA: TGTGCCAGCAGTTTAGGGACTAGCGGGAACTACAATGAGCAGTTCTTC; D gene: TRBD2; J gene: TRBJ2-1; V gene: TRBV28; clone size: NA
CDR3 protein: CASRETSVSYNEQFF; CDR3 DNA: TGTGCCAGCAGGGAAACTAGTGTCTCCTACAATGAGCAGTTCTTC; D gene: NA; J gene: TRBJ2-1; V gene: TRBV2; clone size: NA
CDR3 protein: CASSGVRANTEAFF; CDR3 DNA: TGCGCCAGCAGCGGCGTCCGGGCGAACACTGAAGCTTTCTTT; D gene: NA; J gene: TRBJ1-1; V gene: TRBV5-1; clone size: NA
CDR3 protein: CASSATSGPPYEQYF; CDR3 DNA: TGTGCCAGCAGCGCGACCAGCGGGCCACCTTACGAGCAGTACTTC; D gene: NA; J gene: TRBJ2-7; V gene: TRBV6-1; clone size: NA
CDR3 protein: CASRPPSGGAGNTIYF; CDR3 DNA: TGTGCCAGCAGGCCCCCCTCAGGGGGCGCTGGAAACACCATATATTTT; D gene: TRBD1; J gene: TRBJ1-3; V gene: TRBV6-6; clone size: few
CDR3 protein: CASSLADRLQETQYF; CDR3 DNA: TGCGCCAGCAGCTTGGCAGACAGGCTACAAGAGACCCAGTACTTC; D gene: NA; J gene: TRBJ2-5; V gene: TRBV5-1; clone size: NA
CDR3 protein: CASSYDRGIYEQYF; CDR3 DNA: TGTGCCAGCAGCTACGACAGGGGAATATACGAGCAGTACTTC; D gene: TRBD1; J gene: TRBJ2-7; V gene: TRBV5-6; clone size: NA
CDR3 protein: CSVEGLSTDTQYF; CDR3 DNA: TGCAGCGTTGAGGGGTTGTCCACAGATACGCAGTATTTT; D gene: NA; J gene: TRBJ2-3; V gene: TRBV29-1; clone size: NA
CDR3 protein: CASSLNILSRLMNTEAFF; CDR3 DNA: TGTGCCAGCAGCTTAAATATCCTGAGCAGGCTGATGAACACTGAAGCTTTCTTT; D gene: NA; J gene: TRBJ1-1; V gene: TRBV7-6; clone size: once
CDR3 protein: CASSEAGTGYNEQFF; CDR3 DNA: TGTGCCAGCAGTGAAGCCGGGACAGGCTACAATGAGCAGTTCTTC; D gene: TRBD1; J gene: TRBJ2-1; V gene: TRBV2; clone size: NA
CDR3 protein: CASSLLGQGALNEQFF; CDR3 DNA: TGCGCCAGCAGCTTGCTAGGACAGGGGGCTCTAAATGAGCAGTTCTTC; D gene: TRBD1; J gene: TRBJ2-1; V gene: TRBV5-1; clone size: NA
CDR3 protein: CASSPSSGSTDTQYF; CDR3 DNA: TGTGCCAGCAGCCCGAGTAGCGGTAGCACAGATACGCAGTATTTT; D gene: NA; J gene: TRBJ2-3; V gene: TRBV4-2; clone size: NA
CDR3 protein: CASSVWNTYGYTF; CDR3 DNA: TGTGCCAGCAGTGTGTGGAATACCTATGGCTACACCTTC; D gene: NA; J gene: TRBJ1-2; V gene: TRBV2; clone size: NA
CDR3 protein: CASGRIENSPLHF; CDR3 DNA: TGTGCCAGCGGTAGGATCGAGAATTCACCCCTCCACTTT; D gene: NA; J gene: TRBJ1-6; V gene: TRBV9; clone size: NA
CDR3 protein: CASSSTTQAYEQYF; CDR3 DNA: TGTGCCAGCAGTTCAACAACACAAGCCTACGAGCAGTACTTC; D gene: NA; J gene: TRBJ2-7; V gene: TRBV6-5; clone size: NA
CDR3 protein: CASSYSSGAREKLFF; CDR3 DNA: TGTGCCAGCAGTTACTCTTCGGGGGCTAGGGAAAAACTGTTTTTT; D gene: NA; J gene: TRBJ1-4; V gene: TRBV6-6; clone size: few
CDR3 protein: CASSTDRVDGYTF; CDR3 DNA: TGCGCCAGCAGCACGGACAGGGTTGATGGCTACACCTTC; D gene: TRBD1; J gene: TRBJ1-2; V gene: TRBV5-1; clone size: NA
CDR3 protein: CASRGDRGEEPQHF; CDR3 DNA: TGTGCCAGCAGAGGAGACAGGGGCGAGGAGCCCCAGCATTTT; D gene: TRBD1; J gene: TRBJ1-5; V gene: TRBV2; clone size: NA
CDR3 protein: CASRRGSSSYNSPLHF; CDR3 DNA: TGTGCCAGCAGAAGGGGTTCGAGCTCCTATAATTCACCCCTCCACTTT; D gene: NA; J gene: TRBJ1-6; V gene: TRBV28; clone size: NA
CDR3 protein: CASSRGLSSYEQYF; CDR3 DNA: TGTGCCAGCTCACGGGGCCTAAGCTCCTACGAGCAGTACTTC; D gene: NA; J gene: TRBJ2-7; V gene: TRBV18; clone size: once
CDR3 protein: CASSLVGDRETQYF; CDR3 DNA: TGTGCCAGCAGCTTAGTTGGGGATAGGGAGACCCAGTACTTC; D gene: NA; J gene: TRBJ2-5; V gene: TRBV7-2; clone size: NA
CDR3 protein: CASGMGGDRYEQYF; CDR3 DNA: TGTGCCAGTGGAATGGGGGGGGACCGCTACGAGCAGTACTTC; D gene: TRBD2; J gene: TRBJ2-7; V gene: TRBV19; clone size: NA
CDR3 protein: CASSFGHNSPLHF; CDR3 DNA: TGTGCCAGCAGCTTTGGGCATAATTCACCCCTCCACTTT; D gene: NA; J gene: TRBJ1-6; V gene: TRBV5-8; clone size: NA
CDR3 protein: CASSLDSRETQYF; CDR3 DNA: TGTGCCAGCAGCTTGGATAGTCGAGAGACCCAGTACTTC; D gene: NA; J gene: TRBJ2-5; V gene: TRBV5-8; clone size: NA
CDR3 protein: CAWGQGLSSGNTIYF; CDR3 DNA: TGTGCCTGGGGACAGGGGCTATCCTCTGGAAACACCATATATTTT; D gene: TRBD1; J gene: TRBJ1-3; V gene: TRBV30; clone size: NA
CDR3 protein: CASSGLAGYNEQFF; CDR3 DNA: TGTGCCAGCAGTGGACTAGCGGGGTACAATGAGCAGTTCTTC; D gene: TRBD2; J gene: TRBJ2-1; V gene: TRBV6-1; clone size: NA
CDR3 protein: CASSVTGFDEQYF; CDR3 DNA: TGTGCCAGCAGCGTGACAGGGTTCGACGAGCAGTACTTC; D gene: TRBD1; J gene: TRBJ2-7; V gene: TRBV9; clone size: NA
CDR3 protein: CASSSTSGEQETQYF; CDR3 DNA: TGTGCCAGCAGTTCCACTAGCGGGGAACAAGAGACCCAGTACTTC; D gene: TRBD2; J gene: TRBJ2-5; V gene: TRBV28; clone size: NA
CDR3 protein: CASSFGVSTDTQYF; CDR3 DNA: TGTGCCAGCAGCTTCGGGGTCAGCACAGATACGCAGTATTTT; D gene: NA; J gene: TRBJ2-3; V gene: TRBV7-2; clone size: few
CDR3 protein: CASSPTPGLAYNEQFF; CDR3 DNA: TGTGCCAGCAGCCCGACTCCGGGACTAGCATACAATGAGCAGTTCTTC; D gene: TRBD2; J gene: TRBJ2-1; V gene: TRBV7-3; clone size: once
CDR3 protein: CASSIPPASGTDTQYF; CDR3 DNA: TGTGCCAGCAGCATACCCCCCGCTAGCGGGACGGATACGCAGTATTTT; D gene: TRBD2; J gene: TRBJ2-3; V gene: TRBV6-6; clone size: NA
CDR3 protein: CASSKGAYGYTF; CDR3 DNA: TGTGCCAGCAGTAAGGGGGCCTATGGCTACACCTTC; D gene: TRBD1; J gene: TRBJ1-2; V gene: TRBV28; clone size: few
CDR3 protein: CASSFGRGLEEKLFF; CDR3 DNA: TGCGCCAGCAGCTTTGGCAGGGGATTAGAGGAAAAACTGTTTTTT; D gene: NA; J gene: TRBJ1-4; V gene: TRBV5-1; clone size: NA
CDR3 protein: CAISVPGQVVLSGGYTF; CDR3 DNA: TGTGCCATCAGTGTACCGGGACAGGTCGTATTATCGGGGGGCTACACCTTC; D gene: TRBD1; J gene: TRBJ1-2; V gene: TRBV10-3; clone size: NA
CDR3 protein: CASKESGDNYGYTF; CDR3 DNA: TGTGCCAGCAAAGAATCGGGTGATAACTATGGCTACACCTTC; D gene: NA; J gene: TRBJ1-2; V gene: TRBV6-5; clone size: NA
CDR3 protein: CASGGQGGLPTNEKLFF; CDR3 DNA: TGTGCCAGCGGAGGACAGGGGGGCCTACCAACTAATGAAAAACTGTTTTTT; D gene: TRBD1; J gene: TRBJ1-4; V gene: TRBV9; clone size: NA
CDR3 protein: CASSLTNQPQHF; CDR3 DNA: TGTGCCAGCAGCTTAACTAATCAGCCCCAGCATTTT; D gene: NA; J gene: TRBJ1-5; V gene: TRBV7-2; clone size: NA
CDR3 protein: CASSLGAGNVYEQYF; CDR3 DNA: TGTGCCAGCAGCTTAGGTGCAGGGAATGTATACGAGCAGTACTTC; D gene: NA; J gene: TRBJ2-7; V gene: TRBV7-9; clone size: NA
CDR3 protein: CASSIRGGRTGTGELFF; CDR3 DNA: TGTGCCAGTAGTATTCGAGGCGGGAGGACCGGGACCGGGGAGCTGTTTTTT; D gene: TRBD2; J gene: TRBJ2-2; V gene: TRBV19; clone size: NA